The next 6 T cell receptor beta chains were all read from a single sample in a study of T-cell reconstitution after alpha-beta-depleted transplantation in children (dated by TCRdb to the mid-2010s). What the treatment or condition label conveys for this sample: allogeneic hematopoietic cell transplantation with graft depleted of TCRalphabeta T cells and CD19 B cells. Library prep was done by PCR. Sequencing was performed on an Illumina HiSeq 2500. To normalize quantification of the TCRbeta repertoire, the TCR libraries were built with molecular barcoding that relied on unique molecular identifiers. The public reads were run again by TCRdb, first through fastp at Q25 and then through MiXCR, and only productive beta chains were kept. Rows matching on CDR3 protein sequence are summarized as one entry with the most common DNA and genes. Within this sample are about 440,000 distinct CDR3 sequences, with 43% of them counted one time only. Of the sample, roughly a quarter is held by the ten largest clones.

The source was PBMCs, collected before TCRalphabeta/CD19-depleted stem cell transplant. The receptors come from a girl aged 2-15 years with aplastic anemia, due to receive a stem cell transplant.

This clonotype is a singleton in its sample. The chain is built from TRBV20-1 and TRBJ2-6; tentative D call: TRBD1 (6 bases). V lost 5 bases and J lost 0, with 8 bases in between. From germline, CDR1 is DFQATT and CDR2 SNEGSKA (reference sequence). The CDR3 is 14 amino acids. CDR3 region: CSAEDSSGANVLTF. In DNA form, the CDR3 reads TGCAGTGCTGAGGACAGCTCTGGGGCCAACGTCCTGACTTTC.

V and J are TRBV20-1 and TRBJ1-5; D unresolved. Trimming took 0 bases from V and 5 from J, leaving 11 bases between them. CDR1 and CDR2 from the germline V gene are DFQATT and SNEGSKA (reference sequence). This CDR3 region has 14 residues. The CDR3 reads CSARDPGEHQPQHF. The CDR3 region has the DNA TGCAGTGCTAGAGATCCGGGCGAGCATCAGCCCCAGCATTTT.

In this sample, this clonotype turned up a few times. CDR3 in amino acids: CAIGSTRPNEQFF. In DNA, the CDR3 is TGTGCCATCGGTTCGACTAGGCCCAATGAGCAGTTCTTC. The rearrangement links TRBV10-3 to TRBJ2-1; D might be TRBD2 (6 bases). V gave up 8 bases and J gave up 6 bases, with 14 bases separating them. Per germline, CDR1 ENHRY and CDR2 SYGVKD. This CDR3 region has 13 residues.

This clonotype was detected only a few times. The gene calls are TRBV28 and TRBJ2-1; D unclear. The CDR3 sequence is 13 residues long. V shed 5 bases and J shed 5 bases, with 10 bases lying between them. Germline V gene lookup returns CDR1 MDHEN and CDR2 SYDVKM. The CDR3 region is CASSEDLNNEQFF. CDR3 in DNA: TGTGCCAGCAGTGAAGACCTTAACAATGAGCAGTTCTTC.

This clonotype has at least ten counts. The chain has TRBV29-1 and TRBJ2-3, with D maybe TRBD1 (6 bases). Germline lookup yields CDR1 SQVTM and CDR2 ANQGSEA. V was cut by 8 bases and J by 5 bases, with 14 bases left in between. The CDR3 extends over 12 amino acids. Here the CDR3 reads CSTGPDGDTQYF. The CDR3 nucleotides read TGCAGCACAGGGCCCGATGGAGATACGCAGTATTTT.

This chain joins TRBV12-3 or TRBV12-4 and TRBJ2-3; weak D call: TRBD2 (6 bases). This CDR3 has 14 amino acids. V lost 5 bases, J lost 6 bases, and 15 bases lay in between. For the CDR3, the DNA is TGTGCCAGCAGTGGTTGGAACGGGGGTGATACGCAGTATTTT. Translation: CASSGWNGGDTQYF.